This TCR beta chain was profiled in a study of cytomegalovirus exposure and HLA in healthy donors. Overall study findings and caveats: A later analysis showed HLA-associated TCR beta chains outstripping equally common others in clonal expansion. 164 TCR beta chains were listed as cytomegalovirus-associated.

This clone was detected only once. Its antigen is undetermined. Primers for the PCR totalled 60 Vbeta and 13 Jbeta. Data came from immunoSEQ multiplex PCR; TCRdb stores just in-frame clones and leaves some out. This table holds over 85,000 clones, 73% found once. V shed 2 bases and J 2 bases; nucleotides not matched to a gene: 7. Per germline, CDR1 SGDLS and CDR2 YYNGEE. The CDR3 length is 16 residues. The material sequenced was PBMCs. The chain is built from TRBV9 and TRBJ2-7; TRBD2 agrees at 10 bases. This receptor was taken from a middle-aged man in good health and CMV-seronegative. CDR3 residues: CASSVGPSGGAYEQYF. CDR3 DNA: TGTGCCAGCAGCGTGGGACCCAGCGGGGGGGCCTACGAGCAGTACTTC.